The 32 T cell receptor beta chains given below trace back to one sample, sequenced in a study of T cell responses to AZD1222 COVID-19 vaccine. The data were produced by immunoSEQ multiplex PCR, yet TCRdb's version contains in-frame clones alone and is incomplete. This sample has some 120,000 clones, with less than 90% found just once. The source material was peripheral blood, sampled on day 0 of AZD1222 vaccination. These receptors were collected from an adult in good health.

The chain is built from TRBV3-1 (or the pseudogene TRBV3-2) and TRBJ2-6, with D unresolved. The germline V gene has CDR1 LGHDT and CDR2 YNNKEL (reference sequence). Trimming took 6 bases from V and 0 from J, leaving 9 bases between them. The CDR3 runs to 15 residues. CDR3 sequence (DNA): TGTGCCAGCAGTCTGGTAAGCTCTGGGGCCAACGTCCTGACTTTC. Residues: CASSLVSSGANVLTF.

This clone has only one observation. The chain uses TRBV7-6 and TRBJ2-1, with 9 bases fitting TRBD2. The CDR3 loop spans 17 amino acids. Germline CDR1 reads SGHVS; CDR2 reads FNYEAQ. Unmatched junction bases numbered 9, after V lost 0 bases and J lost 6 bases. The CDR3 sequence is CASSLASAGGALNEQFF. The CDR3 DNA is TGTGCCAGCAGCTTAGCGTCGGCGGGGGGGGCACTCAATGAGCAGTTCTTC. Looking up the rest from reference TRBV7-6 and TRBJ2-1 gives the full variable domain: GAGVSQSPRYKVTKRGQDVALRCDPISGHVSLYWYRQALGQGPEFLTYFNYEAQQDKSGLPNDRFSAERPEGSISTLTIQRTEQRDSAMYRCASSLASAGGALNEQFFGPGTRLTVL.

The V gene is TRBV20-1, the J gene TRBJ1-2; TRBD1 aligns across 7 bases. Germline CDR1 DFQATT, CDR2 SNEGSKA (reference sequence). Trimming at V came to 3 bases and at J to 4 bases, leaving 8 bases not matched to a gene. This CDR3 spans 14 amino acids. The CDR3 DNA sequence: TGCAGTGCTAGTAGTACGCAGGGGGGCTATGGCTACACCTTC. Translation gives CSASSTQGGYGYTF.

The chain recombines TRBV6-5 with TRBJ2-5; D call uncertain. Germline V CDR1 and CDR2: MNHEY, SVGAGI. V lost 8 bases to trimming and J lost 5 bases, with 9 bases between them. The CDR3 is made up of 11 amino acids. The chain's CDR3 is CASRQEETQYF. The CDR3 DNA sequence: TGTGCCAGCCGTCAGGAGGAGACCCAGTACTTC.

The genes are TRBV7-2 and TRBJ1-3; D unresolved. This CDR3 is 15 amino acids long. With 6 bases removed from V and 2 bases from J, the gap between germline ends came to 14 bases. Germline assignment: CDR1 SGHTA and CDR2 FQGNSA. CDR3 nucleotides: TGTGCCAGCAGACCTGACTCCCCGGCTGGAAACACCATATATTTT. As protein: CASRPDSPAGNTIYF.

DNA of the CDR3: TGTGCCAGTAGTACCGGGATCCTTGTTACTGAAGCTTTCTTT. Translated, it gives CASSTGILVTEAFF. This chain connects TRBV19 to TRBJ1-1, with D hard to call. With 4 bases removed from V and 5 bases from J, the gap between germline ends came to 14 bases. The germline gives CDR1 LNHDA, CDR2 SQIVND (reference sequence). This CDR3 comprises 14 residues.

The chain links TRBV7-2 to TRBJ1-1, with D perhaps TRBD1 (6 bases). The V gene's germline CDR1 is SGHTA and CDR2 FQGNSA. V lost 4 bases and J lost 1, with 10 bases in between. The CDR3 extends over 14 amino acids. The CDR3 DNA sequence: TGTGCCAGCAGCTCCCTGGACAGGAACACTGAAGCTTTCTTT. Amino acid sequence: CASSSLDRNTEAFF.

CDR3 protein: CASSRTSGRGGEQFF. DNA for the CDR3: TGTGCCAGCAGCCGGACTAGCGGGAGGGGTGGTGAGCAGTTCTTC. The V and J genes are TRBV5-8 and TRBJ2-1, with 15 bases that match TRBD2. This CDR3 spans 15 amino acids. CDR1 is SGHTS, CDR2 YDEGEE, per germline. V shed 4 bases, J shed 9 bases, and the junction held 5 bases outside the gene matches.

The J gene is TRBJ1-5, the V gene TRBV6-2 or TRBV6-3; possible D gene TRBD1, 6 bases. Trimming shortened V by 5 bases and J by 5 bases, and 16 bases separated the two germline ends. CDR1 is MNHEY, CDR2 SVGEGT, per germline. The CDR3 is 15 amino acids. CDR3: CASSTWSGEYQPQHF. The CDR3 nucleotides read TGTGCCAGCAGTACCTGGTCAGGGGAGTATCAGCCCCAGCATTTT.

This rearrangement joins TRBV11-2 to TRBJ1-2; D uncertain. The CDR3 length is 11 residues. Germline CDR1 SGHAT, CDR2 FQNNGV. V was clipped by 3 bases and J by 6 bases, with 5 bases between them. CDR3 sequence: CASSLGNGYTF. The CDR3 DNA is TGTGCCAGCAGCTTGGGCAATGGCTACACCTTC.

This chain uses TRBV3-1 (or the pseudogene TRBV3-2) with TRBJ1-1; 8 bases are a match to TRBD1. V trimming: 1 base; J trimming: 8 bases; junction bases outside the gene matches: 3. The length of the CDR3 is 13 residues. The germline V gene has CDR1 LGHDT and CDR2 YNNKEL (reference sequence). The CDR3 loop is CASSQVGDREAFF. The CDR3 coding sequence is TGTGCCAGCAGCCAAGTGGGGGACAGGGAAGCTTTCTTT.

This chain links TRBV28 with TRBJ1-5, with 7 positions matching TRBD1. V dropped 6 bases and J dropped 12; count of bases not matched to a gene: 20. The V gene's germline CDR1 is MDHEN and CDR2 SYDVKM. The CDR3 spans 16 residues. The DNA for the CDR3 is TGTGCCAGCAGCCCACCCCGACAGGGCGGGGATTTCATCCAGCATTTT. It specifies CASSPPRQGGDFIQHF.

This clone was seen a single time. V gene TRBV27 combines with J gene TRBJ2-2, with 10 bases that match TRBD1. After removal of 6 bases from V and 5 bases from J, the junction contained 6 bases not matched to a gene. Germline values: CDR1 MNHEY, CDR2 SMNVEV (reference sequence). The CDR3 totals 15 residues. CDR3 sequence: CASRGTGESTGELFF. DNA for the CDR3: TGTGCCAGCAGGGGGACAGGGGAATCTACCGGGGAGCTGTTTTTT.

This chain links TRBV7-5 with TRBJ1-1; whether TRBD1, the table's D call, matches the DNA was not checked. TRBV7-5 represents a pseudogene. The CDR3 sequence is 16 residues long. In nucleotides, the CDR3 is TGTGTCAGAAGCTTAGTGTCAGGGGGCATGAACACTGAAGCTTTCTTT. The encoded protein is CVRSLVSGGMNTEAFF.

The J gene is TRBJ2-6, the V gene TRBV5-1, with 8 positions matching TRBD1. V lost 0 bases, J lost 0 bases, and 5 bases stayed unmatched. The CDR3 extends over 18 amino acids. Germline V gene data show CDR1 as SGHRS and CDR2 as YFSETQ. The CDR3 spells CASSLERTGPSGANVLTF. In nucleotides, the CDR3 is TGCGCCAGCAGCTTGGAACGGACAGGGCCCTCTGGGGCCAACGTCCTGACTTTC.

V gene TRBV7-2 combines with J gene TRBJ1-5, with a weak D call TRBD1 (5 bases). CDR3 length: 15 residues. CDR1 SGHTA and CDR2 FQGNSA come from the germline V gene. The ends were cut back, 1 base at V and 7 bases at J, with 14 bases in the middle. As DNA, the CDR3 is TGTGCCAGCAGCTTAGAGGGGACGACAAGGCAGCCCCAGCATTTT. Its translation is CASSLEGTTRQPQHF.

The CDR3 coding sequence is TGCAGTGCTAGAGAGGAGTTACGCTACACCTTC. This gives the protein CSAREELRYTF. This chain uses TRBV20-1 with TRBJ1-2; D is unclear. The CDR3 covers 11 residues. V lost 0 bases, J lost 9 bases, and 8 bases lay in between. The germline V gene encodes CDR1 DFQATT and CDR2 SNEGSKA (reference sequence).

The chain combines TRBV7-3 with TRBJ2-2; tentatively, D is TRBD1 (5 bases). V was trimmed by 4 bases and J by 4 bases, leaving 10 bases between them. CDR1 is SGHTA, CDR2 FQGTGA, per germline. The CDR3 is made up of 14 amino acids. The CDR3 nucleotides read TGTGCCAGCAGCTCCCGCCAGGGCACCGGGGAGCTGTTTTTT. Translation gives CASSSRQGTGELFF.

The rearrangement joins TRBV14 to TRBJ2-7; D uncertain. The CDR3 is 15 residues long. Germline V CDR1 and CDR2: SGHDN, FVKESK. The ends were cut back, 0 bases at V and 3 bases at J, with 12 bases in the middle. CDR3 bases: TGTGCCAGCAGCCAAGAGGCGGCGACCAGCTACGAGCAGTACTTC. Its protein product is CASSQEAATSYEQYF.

The rearrangement links TRBV15 to TRBJ1-6; D remains unclear. Trimming cost V 2 bases and J 7 bases, with 12 bases left between them. Germline V gene sequence: CDR1 LNHNV, CDR2 YYDKDF (reference sequence). The CDR3 is made up of 15 amino acids. The CDR3 nucleotides are TGTGCCACCAGCAGACAGAGCAGGTCAAATTCACCCCTCCACTTT. As protein: CATSRQSRSNSPLHF. The variable domain in full, with the rest retrieved from reference TRBV15 and TRBJ1-6, is DAMVIQNPRYQVTQFGKPVTLSCSQTLNHNVMYWYQQKSSQAPKLLFHYYDKDFNNEADTPDNFQSRRPNTSFCFLDIRSPGLGDTAMYLCATSRQSRSNSPLHFGNGTRLTVT.

The chain carries TRBV7-2 and TRBJ2-5; D ambiguous. The length of the CDR3 is 13 residues. CDR1 SGHTA and CDR2 FQGNSA come from the germline V gene. V was trimmed by 1 base and J by 5 bases, leaving 8 bases between them. CDR3 region: CASSLGTGETQYF. The CDR3 coding sequence is TGTGCCAGCAGCTTAGGGACCGGGGAGACCCAGTACTTC.

V is TRBV7-9 and J is TRBJ1-2; D ambiguous. Germline assignment: CDR1 SEHNR and CDR2 FQNEAQ (reference sequence). The V end lost 1 base, the J end lost 2 bases, and 5 bases lay between the germline ends. The CDR3 runs 13 residues. The CDR3 coding sequence is TGTGCCAGCAGCTTAGAACAGAACTATGGCTACACCTTC. This gives the protein CASSLEQNYGYTF.

The chain joins TRBV9 to TRBJ2-5; D gene ambiguous. The germline V and J ends were trimmed by 0 bases and 2 bases, with 5 bases remaining between them. The CDR3 loop spans 13 amino acids. Per germline, CDR1 SGDLS and CDR2 YYNGEE. This chain's CDR3 is CASSVGPQETQYF. The CDR3 DNA is TGTGCCAGCAGCGTAGGACCACAAGAGACCCAGTACTTC.

This chain connects TRBV7-2 to TRBJ2-5; tentative D call: TRBD1 (6 bases). Germline CDR1 reads SGHTA; CDR2 reads FQGNSA. Trimming cost V 0 bases and J 2 bases, with 13 bases left between them. The CDR3 is 16 residues long. The CDR3 coding sequence is TGTGCCAGCAGCTTAGCCTCGGGCAGGGGTCAAGAGACCCAGTACTTC. Protein sequence: CASSLASGRGQETQYF.

CDR3: CAWVDSSGNTIYF. For the CDR3, the DNA is TGTGCCTGGGTCGATAGCTCTGGAAACACCATATATTTT. The V and J genes are TRBV30 and TRBJ1-3; D uncertain. V dropped 5 bases and J dropped 0 bases, with 8 bases sitting between them. CDR3 length: 13 residues. Germline V lookup: CDR1 GTSNPN, CDR2 SVGIG (reference sequence).

CDR3 sequence: CASSPDVRGYGYTF. For the CDR3, the DNA is TGTGCCAGCAGCCCGGACGTCCGGGGCTATGGCTACACCTTC. The chain is built from TRBV11-2 and TRBJ1-2; D call uncertain. Germline CDR1 is SGHAT and CDR2 is FQNNGV. The CDR3 runs 14 residues. Trimming removed 5 bases at V and 4 bases at J, with 14 bases between.

This rearrangement joins TRBV2 to TRBJ2-2, with TRBD1 matching over 9 bases. CDR3 length: 16 residues. Germline CDR1 is SNHLY and CDR2 is FYNNEI. V lost 6 bases, J lost 2 bases, and 7 bases stayed unmatched. This CDR3 is CASSEQGAGNTGELFF. The DNA for the CDR3 is TGTGCCAGCAGCGAACAGGGGGCTGGTAACACCGGGGAGCTGTTTTTT.

The V gene is TRBV2, the J gene TRBJ2-7, with 10 bases lining up with TRBD1. Germline V CDR1 and CDR2: SNHLY, FYNNEI. Trimming at V came to 6 bases and at J to 6 bases, leaving 11 bases not matched to a gene. The CDR3 loop spans 15 amino acids. The CDR3 sequence is CASRDRQGAVREQYF. In DNA form, the CDR3 reads TGTGCCAGCAGGGATCGACAGGGGGCGGTGCGCGAGCAGTACTTC.

The chain couples TRBV5-1 to TRBJ2-5; D not certain. The CDR3 has 14 amino acids. From germline, CDR1 is SGHRS and CDR2 YFSETQ. V lost 4 bases and J lost 2, with 12 bases in between. CDR3 in amino acids: CASSPGDFQETQYF. DNA of the CDR3: TGCGCCAGCAGCCCCGGCGACTTTCAAGAGACCCAGTACTTC. The full variable domain, completed using reference TRBV5-1 and TRBJ2-5, is KAGVTQTPRYLIKTRGQQVTLSCSPISGHRSVSWYQQTPGQGLQFLFEYFSETQRNKGNFPGRFSGRQFSNSRSEMNVSTLELGDSALYLCASSPGDFQETQYFGPGTRLLVL.

The chain links TRBV29-1 to TRBJ2-7; 7 bases agree with TRBD1. The CDR3 sequence is 12 residues long. Trimming removed 7 bases from V and 1 base from J; junction bases left unmatched: 4. Looked up from germline, CDR1 is SQVTM and CDR2 is ANQGSEA. In nucleotides, the CDR3 is TGCAGCGGCCGGGACAGATCCTACGAGCAGTACTTC. Translated: CSGRDRSYEQYF.

The chain recombines TRBV5-6 with TRBJ2-7; weak D call: TRBD2 (5 bases). V was cut by 4 bases and J by 6 bases, with 14 bases left in between. The CDR3 runs 13 residues. Germline V gives CDR1 SGHDT, CDR2 YYEEEE. This CDR3 reads CASSPTHAGEQYF. The CDR3 region has the DNA TGTGCCAGCAGCCCGACCCACGCGGGCGAGCAGTACTTC.

The V gene is TRBV2, the J gene TRBJ2-3, with 7 bases identical to TRBD2. Germline loops: CDR1 SNHLY, CDR2 FYNNEI. The length of the CDR3 is 15 residues. Unmatched junction bases numbered 4, after V lost 0 bases and J lost 4 bases. CDR3 region: CASSEAGGPSDTQYF. The CDR3 DNA reads as TGTGCCAGCAGTGAAGCGGGAGGGCCCTCAGATACGCAGTATTTT.